The present TCR beta chain was sequenced within a study of regulatory T cells in long-lasting Graves disease. Looking at the study overall: Patients with persistent Graves' disease had over 5 years of antithyroid drugs and persistent TSH receptor antibodies.

Ten or more counts support this clonotype. Time point described: persistent/refractory GD, antithyroid drugs over 5 years with positive TRAb. After RNA was extracted from PBMCs, the TCR library was made from it. HTBI primers from iRepertoire and Arm-PCR of CDR3 regions yielded the TCR beta libraries. TCRdb reprocessed the multiplex PCR reads with MiXCR, giving one entry per CDR3 protein. The sample contains fewer than 450,000 distinct CDR3 sequences, about a fifth of which appear only once. The receptor was isolated from a female donor with Graves disease. The sample was peripheral blood mononuclear cells (PBMCs), taken when the disease was refractory, from a patient treated with antithyroid drugs.

The DNA for the CDR3 is TGTGCCAGCAGTTTTACAGGGGGACTGGGGTCGTCGGGGACTGAAGCTTTCTTT. The encoded protein is CASSFTGGLGSSGTEAFF. The chain carries TRBV28 and TRBJ1-1, with 8 bases fitting TRBD1. V lost 3 bases, J lost 5 bases, and 17 bases stayed unmatched. Germline CDR1 and CDR2: MDHEN and SYDVKM. The CDR3 has 18 residues. Using reference TRBV28 and TRBJ1-1 for the parts outside the CDR3, the full variable domain is DVKVTQSSRYLVKRTGEKVFLECVQDMDHENMFWYRQDPGLGLRLIYFSYDVKMKEKGDIPEGYSVSREKKERFSLILESASTNQTSMYLCASSFTGGLGSSGTEAFFGQGTRLTVV.